These 13 T cell receptor beta chains share one sample of origin, sequenced in a study of control samples from healthy donors and cancer patients. The table came from immunoSEQ multiplex PCR; TCRdb's copy has only in-frame clones and leaves some out. The sample records 90,000 to 130,000 clones, around nine tenths being singletons. Sequenced material: PBMCs. These receptors all stem from a woman aged 55-69 years with lung cancer.

This chain uses TRBV2 with TRBJ2-7; D ambiguous. The V gene's germline CDR1 is SNHLY and CDR2 FYNNEI. This CDR3 comprises 14 residues. Trimming left V 0 bases short and J 3 bases short, with 9 bases between. In DNA, the CDR3 is TGTGCCAGCAGTGAAGCTGGGTTTGGCTACGAGCAGTACTTC. It encodes CASSEAGFGYEQYF.

The rearrangement joins TRBV27 to TRBJ1-1, with D possibly matching TRBD1 (6 bases). The V gene lost 6 bases and the J gene lost 2 bases, with 13 bases spanning the gap. This CDR3 is 14 amino acids long. In germline, CDR1 is MNHEY, CDR2 SMNVEV (reference sequence). The CDR3 protein is CASSPRGGNTEAFF. The CDR3 DNA is TGTGCCAGCAGCCCCAGGGGAGGAAACACTGAAGCTTTCTTT.

The chain carries TRBV6-1 and TRBJ1-5; D possibly corresponds to TRBD1 (6 bases). This CDR3 comprises 18 residues. Germline lookup yields CDR1 MNHNS and CDR2 SASEGT. The V gene lost 2 bases and the J gene lost 0 bases, with 17 bases spanning the gap. In nucleotides, the CDR3 is TGTGCCAGCAGTGAATGGGGCAGGGGCTTTTCTAGCAATCAGCCCCAGCATTTT. Amino acids: CASSEWGRGFSSNQPQHF.

The chain couples TRBV5-4 to TRBJ2-6; maybe TRBD1 (6 bases). V was pared by 0 bases and J by 4 bases, with 8 bases between. Germline values: CDR1 SGHNT, CDR2 YYREEE (reference sequence). This CDR3 has 15 residues. CDR3 amino acids: CASSLGGRGANVLTF. CDR3 in DNA: TGTGCCAGCAGCTTGGGGGGGCGAGGGGCCAACGTCCTGACTTTC.

This chain uses TRBV24-1 with TRBJ2-3; TRBD2 aligns across 9 bases. The germline CDR1 and CDR2 sequences are KGHDR and SFDVKD. The CDR3 contains 16 residues. Trimming removed 9 bases from V and 2 bases from J; junction bases left unmatched: 11. The CDR3 sequence is CATQGTLAGTTDTQYF. The CDR3 nucleotides read TGTGCCACCCAAGGGACCCTAGCGGGGACCACAGATACGCAGTATTTT.

The chain has TRBV6-5 and TRBJ1-4; a possible D gene is TRBD1 (6 bases). This CDR3 has 14 residues. Germline V CDR1 and CDR2: MNHEY, SVGAGI. V shed 6 bases and J shed 7 bases, with 15 bases lying between them. The CDR3, as DNA: TGTGCCAGCAGAAGGACACGAGGGGGTGAAAAACTGTTTTTT. Residues: CASRRTRGGEKLFF.

The chain uses TRBV7-8 and TRBJ2-2, with 8 bases lining up with TRBD1. The germline V gene encodes CDR1 SGHVS and CDR2 FQNEAQ. Losses at the gene ends were 4 bases for V and 6 bases for J; bases not matched to a gene: 10. The CDR3 is 16 residues long. This chain's CDR3 is CASSSDFFRGPGELFF. CDR3 coding DNA: TGTGCCAGCAGCTCCGACTTCTTCAGGGGGCCCGGGGAGCTGTTTTTT. Combining the CDR3 with reference TRBV7-8 and TRBJ2-2 gives the whole variable domain GAGVSQSPRYKVAKRGQDVALRCDPISGHVSLFWYQQALGQGPEFLTYFQNEAQLDKSGLPSDRFFAERPEGSVSTLKIQRTQQEDSAVYLCASSSDFFRGPGELFFGEGSRLTVL.

This rearrangement joins TRBV19 to TRBJ2-7; 8 bases map to TRBD1. V was clipped by 5 bases and J by 2 bases; unmatched bases: 11. CDR1 and CDR2 (germline): LNHDA, SQIVND (reference sequence). The CDR3 runs 16 residues. The DNA of the CDR3 is TGTGCCAGTAGTGGGGGGTGGACAGGGAATACCTACGAGCAGTACTTC. Translated, it gives CASSGGWTGNTYEQYF.

The chain links TRBV27 to TRBJ1-1; no reliable D call. This CDR3 comprises 14 residues. V lost 3 bases to trimming and J lost 5 bases, with 13 bases between them. CDR1 is MNHEY and CDR2 is SMNVEV in the germline V gene (reference sequence). DNA of the CDR3: TGTGCCAGCAGTTTCGGTATAAGCAGGACTGAAGCTTTCTTT. Protein sequence: CASSFGISRTEAFF.

The V gene is TRBV11-2, the J gene TRBJ2-5, with TRBD2 matching 9 bases. Looked up from germline, CDR1 is SGHAT and CDR2 is FQNNGV. The CDR3 totals 14 residues. Trimming cost V 4 bases and J 5 bases; bases outside gene matches: 5. The CDR3 region has the DNA TGTGCCAGCAGCTCTGCGGGAGGGCCGGAGACCCAGTACTTC. It codes for CASSSAGGPETQYF.

The V call is TRBV11-2, the J call TRBJ1-2; D gene uncertain. V dropped 7 bases and J dropped 4 bases, with 25 bases sitting between them. The CDR3 is 17 residues long. Germline CDR1 reads SGHAT; CDR2 reads FQNNGV. DNA for the CDR3: TGTGCCAGCACCACCTTAAACCCGTCGAATCCTGTCTATGGCTACACCTTC. It codes for CASTTLNPSNPVYGYTF.

The chain uses TRBV2 and TRBJ2-7, with TRBD2 matching 7 bases. The germline V gene encodes CDR1 SNHLY and CDR2 FYNNEI. The CDR3 is made up of 14 amino acids. Germline trimming cut 3 bases from V and 7 bases from J; bases unmatched to any gene: 9. The CDR3 loop is CASSEASGLGEQYF. As DNA, the CDR3 is TGTGCCAGCAGTGAGGCTAGCGGCCTGGGTGAGCAGTACTTC.

This chain joins TRBV11-1 and TRBJ2-1, with 10 bases fitting TRBD2. The ends lost 5 bases at V and 7 bases at J; junction bases unmatched: 8. The CDR3 extends over 15 amino acids. Germline-derived CDR1 and CDR2 are SGHAT and FQDESV (reference sequence). This CDR3 reads CASSLYQAGGNEQFF. The CDR3 nucleotides read TGTGCCAGCAGCCTTTACCAAGCGGGGGGGAATGAGCAGTTCTTC.